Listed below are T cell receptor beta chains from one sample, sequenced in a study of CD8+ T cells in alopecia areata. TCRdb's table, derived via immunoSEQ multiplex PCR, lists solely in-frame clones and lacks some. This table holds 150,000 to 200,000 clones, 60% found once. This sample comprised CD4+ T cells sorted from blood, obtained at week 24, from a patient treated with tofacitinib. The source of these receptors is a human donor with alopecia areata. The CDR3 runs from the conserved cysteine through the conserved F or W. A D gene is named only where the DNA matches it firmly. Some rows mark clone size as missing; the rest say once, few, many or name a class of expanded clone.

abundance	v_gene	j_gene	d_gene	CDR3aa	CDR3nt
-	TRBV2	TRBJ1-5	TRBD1	CASSPRDSSNQPQHF	TGTGCCAGCAGCCCTCGGGACAGTAGCAATCAGCCCCAGCATTTT
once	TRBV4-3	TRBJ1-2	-	CASSQDVGGYTF	TGCGCCAGCAGCCAAGATGTCGGTGGCTACACCTTC
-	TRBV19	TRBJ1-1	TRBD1	CASSIISMGQPEAFF	TGTGCCAGTAGTATTATATCGATGGGACAGCCTGAAGCTTTCTTT
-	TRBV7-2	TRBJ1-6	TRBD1	CASSLGDSLQSPLHF	TGTGCCAGCAGCTTAGGGGACAGTCTACAGTCACCCCTCCACTTT
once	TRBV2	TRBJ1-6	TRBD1	CASSGGTGVNSPLHF	TGTGCCAGCAGTGGGGGAACAGGGGTCAATTCACCCCTCCACTTT
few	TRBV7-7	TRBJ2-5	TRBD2	CASSPGTSGGETQYF	TGTGCCAGCAGCCCTGGGACTAGCGGGGGTGAGACCCAGTACTTC
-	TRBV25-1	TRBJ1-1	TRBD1	CATQGQGNTEAFF	TGTGCCACCCAGGGACAGGGGAACACTGAAGCTTTCTTT
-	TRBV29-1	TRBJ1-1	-	CSGGGWNTEAFF	TGCAGCGGGGGAGGGTGGAACACTGAAGCTTTCTTT
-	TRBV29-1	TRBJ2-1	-	CSVAAWGREQFF	TGCAGCGTTGCCGCTTGGGGACGTGAGCAGTTCTTC
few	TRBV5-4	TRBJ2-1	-	CASSLGGSYSYNEQFF	TGTGCCAGCAGCTTAGGCGGGTCCTACTCCTACAATGAGCAGTTCTTC
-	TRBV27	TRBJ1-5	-	CASSSGRFDPQPQHF	TGTGCCAGCAGTTCGGGACGGTTCGATCCTCAGCCCCAGCATTTT
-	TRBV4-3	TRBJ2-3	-	CASSPHSPSTDTQYF	TGCGCCAGCAGCCCTCACTCGCCCAGCACAGATACGCAGTATTTT
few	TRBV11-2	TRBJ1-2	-	CASRPQGVKNYGYTF	TGTGCCAGCAGGCCACAGGGAGTCAAGAACTATGGCTACACCTTC
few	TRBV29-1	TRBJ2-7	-	CSVGGYEQYF	TGCAGCGTCGGGGGATACGAGCAGTACTTC
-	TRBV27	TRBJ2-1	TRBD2	CASSYMRTRPEFYNEQFF	TGTGCCAGCAGTTATATGAGGACTAGACCGGAGTTCTACAATGAGCAGTTCTTC
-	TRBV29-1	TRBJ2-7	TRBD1	CSVGGGTGVDEQYF	TGCAGCGTTGGCGGCGGGACAGGGGTAGACGAGCAGTACTTC
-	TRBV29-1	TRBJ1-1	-	CSGKDSSSKGVNTEAFF	TGCAGCGGGAAGGACTCTTCATCCAAAGGGGTGAACACTGAAGCTTTCTTT
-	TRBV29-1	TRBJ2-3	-	CSVVRDSPTDTQYF	TGCAGCGTTGTGCGGGACTCCCCCACAGATACGCAGTATTTT
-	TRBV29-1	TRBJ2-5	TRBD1	CSVEKGAGETQYF	TGCAGCGTTGAAAAGGGGGCAGGGGAGACCCAGTACTTC
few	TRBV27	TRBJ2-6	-	CASSHGQFRSGANVLTF	TGTGCCAGCAGTCACGGACAGTTTCGCTCTGGGGCCAACGTCCTGACTTTC
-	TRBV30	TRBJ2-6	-	CAWRRGLGANVLTF	TGTGCCTGGAGGAGGGGTCTTGGGGCCAACGTCCTGACTTTC
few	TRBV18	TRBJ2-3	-	CASSPVARDTQYF	TGTGCCAGCTCACCGGTAGCGAGGGATACGCAGTATTTT
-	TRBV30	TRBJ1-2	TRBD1	CAWTGGKNYGYTF	TGTGCCTGGACAGGGGGCAAGAACTATGGCTACACCTTC
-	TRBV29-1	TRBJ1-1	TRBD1	CSARTGRGEAFF	TGCAGCGCCCGGACAGGGAGGGGTGAAGCTTTCTTT
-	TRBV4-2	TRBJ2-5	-	CASSQGEGPQETQYF	TGTGCCAGCAGCCAAGGAGAGGGGCCCCAAGAGACCCAGTACTTC
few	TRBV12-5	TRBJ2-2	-	CASGLRGLGELFF	TGTGCTAGTGGTTTGAGGGGCCTTGGGGAGCTGTTTTTT
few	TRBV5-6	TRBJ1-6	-	CASSLRLEISPLHF	TGTGCCAGCAGCTTGAGGTTAGAAATCTCACCCCTCCACTTT
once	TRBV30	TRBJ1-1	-	CAWSPQGMNTEAFF	TGTGCCTGGAGTCCACAGGGCATGAACACTGAAGCTTTCTTT
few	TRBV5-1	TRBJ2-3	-	CASSLAVDTQYF	TGCGCCAGCAGCTTGGCTGTTGATACGCAGTATTTT
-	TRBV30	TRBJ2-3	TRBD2	CAWSAAGGTDTQYF	TGTGCCTGGAGTGCAGCGGGGGGCACAGATACGCAGTATTTT
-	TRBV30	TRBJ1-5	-	CAWSMGHYSNQPQHF	TGTGCCTGGAGTATGGGGCATTATAGCAATCAGCCCCAGCATTTT
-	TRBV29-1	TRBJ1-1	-	CSVHSGRNTEAFF	TGCAGCGTCCATTCAGGAAGGAACACTGAAGCTTTCTTT
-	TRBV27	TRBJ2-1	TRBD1	CASSQSLGGGTGNNEQFF	TGTGCCAGCAGTCAATCTTTAGGCGGTGGGACAGGGAATAATGAGCAGTTCTTC